This is a list of T cell receptor beta chains from one sample in a study of OX40 agonist ivuxolimab in advanced cancers. Sequencing used immunoSEQ multiplex PCR; TCRdb keeps in-frame clones, though not all of them. The repertoire holds around 68,000 clones, around 90% seen once, with roughly 1% in the top ten. Sequences were derived from CD4+ or CD8+ T cells sorted from blood, sampled in a trial of the OX40 agonist ivuxolimab. The receptors were sampled from an adult with an advanced solid tumor such as melanoma, head and neck, liver or kidney cancer. CDR3s include the opening cysteine and the closing phenylalanine or tryptophan. The D gene is left open where the match is weak. The listing skips clone size in some rows; elsewhere it reads once, few, many or a size class.

v_gene	abundance	d_gene	j_gene	CDR3nt	CDR3aa
TRBV7-3	NA	TRBD2	TRBJ2-2	TGTGCCAGCAGCCCCCGGGGGGGCGCCGGGGAGCTGTTTTTT	CASSPRGGAGELFF
TRBV29-1	NA	TRBD1	TRBJ2-3	TGCAGCGTTGAGGCAGGGGGCTGGGCAGATACGCAGTATTTT	CSVEAGGWADTQYF
TRBV5-1	few	TRBD1	TRBJ2-7	TGCGCCAGCAGCCCGGGACAGGGCTTCGACGAGCAGTACTTC	CASSPGQGFDEQYF
TRBV10-1	NA	TRBD1	TRBJ2-1	TGCGCCAGCAGTGAGTCAAGGACAGGGTCCTACAATGAGCAGTTCTTC	CASSESRTGSYNEQFF
TRBV6-6	few	TRBD1	TRBJ2-2	TGTGCCAGCAGGGGGACAGGGGCCACCGGGGAGCTGTTTTTT	CASRGTGATGELFF
TRBV4-2	once	TRBD2	TRBJ2-1	TGTGCCAGCAGCCCGGACCAAGGGAGCGGGAGTTTCAATGAGCAGTTCTTC	CASSPDQGSGSFNEQFF
TRBV11-2	NA	TRBD2	TRBJ2-5	TGTGCCAGCACCATACGACTAGCGGGCCGAGAGACCCAGTACTTC	CASTIRLAGRETQYF
TRBV10-3	NA	TRBD2	TRBJ2-1	TGTGCCATGGGCCAAGGACTAGCGGGGAACAATGAGCAGTTCTTC	CAMGQGLAGNNEQFF
TRBV19	NA	NA	TRBJ1-5	TGTGCCAGTAGTATAGGTGGCCGGGGTGGCAATCAGCCCCAGCATTTT	CASSIGGRGGNQPQHF
TRBV7-2	NA	NA	TRBJ2-5	TGTGCCAGCAGCTTAGATTGGCTAGCGTCGAGGGTAGAGACCCAGTACTTC	CASSLDWLASRVETQYF
TRBV7-8	NA	NA	TRBJ2-1	TGTGCCAGCACCGAGAGAGGGGGACTCCCTTTAGAGCAGTTCTTC	CASTERGGLPLEQFF
TRBV5-6	NA	NA	TRBJ2-3	TGTGCCAGCAGCCCGCTTCGCACAGATACGCAGTATTTT	CASSPLRTDTQYF
TRBV7-6	NA	NA	TRBJ2-7	TGTGCCAGCAGCGTATCACAGACCTACGAGCAGTACTTC	CASSVSQTYEQYF
TRBV5-1	NA	TRBD2	TRBJ2-7	TGCGCCAGCAGCTTGTCGACTAGCGGGAGGGAAGTACTTTACGAGCAGTACTTC	CASSLSTSGREVLYEQYF
TRBV7-3	NA	TRBD1	TRBJ2-3	TGTGCCAGCAGCTCAAGGGGACAGTCTACAGATACGCAGTATTTT	CASSSRGQSTDTQYF
TRBV7-3	NA	TRBD2	TRBJ2-3	TGTGCCAGCAGCCCAGGAAGCGGGAGGCCGGGGGGAGATACGCAGTATTTT	CASSPGSGRPGGDTQYF
TRBV18	NA	TRBD1	TRBJ1-2	TGTGCCAGCTCACTCATCCGGGACAGGCTCCCCTCTAACTATGGCTACACCTTC	CASSLIRDRLPSNYGYTF
TRBV20-1	NA	NA	TRBJ1-1	TGCAGTGCTACTCCGAACACTGAAGCTTTCTTT	CSATPNTEAFF
TRBV20-1	once	NA	TRBJ2-5	TGCAGTGCTAAAAAAGAGACCCAGTACTTC	CSAKKETQYF
TRBV7-2	NA	NA	TRBJ1-6	TGTGCCAGCAGCTTAGCCTTTACAGCCTTAAATTCACCCCTCCACTTT	CASSLAFTALNSPLHF
TRBV20-1	NA	NA	TRBJ2-7	TGCAGTGCCGCGCCGGGGATCGAGCAGTACTTC	CSAAPGIEQYF
TRBV5-1	NA	TRBD2	TRBJ2-3	TGCGCCAGCAGCTTACTAGCGGGAGAAGCGCAGTATTTT	CASSLLAGEAQYF
TRBV19	NA	NA	TRBJ1-3	TGTGCCAGTAGTGGAGAAGGGGGACTAAGCTCTGGAAACACCATATATTTT	CASSGEGGLSSGNTIYF
TRBV7-9	NA	NA	TRBJ1-5	TGTGCCAGCAGCTTATATACCCGCGGCCCAGGCAATCAGCCCCAGCATTTT	CASSLYTRGPGNQPQHF
TRBV19	NA	NA	TRBJ2-1	TGTGCCAGTAGTCTGAGAGAGGGTGGGCGCAATGAGCAGTTCTTC	CASSLREGGRNEQFF
TRBV11-3	NA	TRBD2	TRBJ2-5	TGTGCCAGCAGCACCCATAGCGGGAGAGGGGAGACCCAGTACTTC	CASSTHSGRGETQYF
TRBV13	NA	NA	TRBJ2-7	TGTGCCAGCAGCTTTAACGGACAACTCTCCTACGAGCAGTACTTC	CASSFNGQLSYEQYF
TRBV18	NA	TRBD2	TRBJ2-1	TGTGCCAGCTCACCACTCGGGACTAGCGGGGGGTACTACAATGAGCAGTTCTTC	CASSPLGTSGGYYNEQFF
TRBV7-6	NA	NA	TRBJ1-5	TGTGCCAGCAGCTTAGTCGGGCCGGAGGAGCCCCAGCATTTT	CASSLVGPEEPQHF
TRBV29-1	NA	NA	TRBJ2-3	TGCAGCGTTGCGGCGGGCTTTCCCACAGATACGCAGTATTTT	CSVAAGFPTDTQYF
TRBV10-2	NA	NA	TRBJ2-7	TGCGCCAGCCAACCCGGGCCCGAGGGGCCCTACGAGCAGTACTTC	CASQPGPEGPYEQYF
TRBV5-4	NA	NA	TRBJ2-3	TGTGCCAGCAGCTTGATGTTGGCAGATACGCAGTATTTT	CASSLMLADTQYF
TRBV11-2	NA	TRBD2	TRBJ2-7	TGTGCCAGCAGCTTAAACGTGGCTAGCGGGAGCCTAGGGTACGAGCAGTACTTC	CASSLNVASGSLGYEQYF
TRBV10-3	NA	NA	TRBJ1-1	TGTGCCATCAGATACAGGGTAATGGACACTGAAGCTTTCTTT	CAIRYRVMDTEAFF
TRBV30	NA	NA	TRBJ2-7	TGTGCCTGGAACCCCGGGACGGGGAGAGGCGAGCAGTACTTC	CAWNPGTGRGEQYF
TRBV19	NA	TRBD2	TRBJ2-7	TGTGCCAGCCGAATGGGACTAGCGGGAAAGGACGAGCAGTACTTC	CASRMGLAGKDEQYF
TRBV9	NA	NA	TRBJ2-3	TGTGCCAGCAGCGCTCCGAGCCTCCGAGCGGAGCTGGCCACAGATACGCAGTATTTT	CASSAPSLRAELATDTQYF
TRBV28	NA	NA	TRBJ1-1	TGTGCCAGCAGTTTAAACAGTCTGAACACTGAAGCTTTCTTT	CASSLNSLNTEAFF
TRBV6-1	NA	NA	TRBJ2-5	TGTGCCAGCACCCCCTGGGGCAGGGCCCAAGAGACCCAGTACTTC	CASTPWGRAQETQYF
TRBV2	NA	TRBD1	TRBJ2-5	TGTGCCAGCAGTGGGTGGGACAGCCCGGGCGAGACCCAGTACTTC	CASSGWDSPGETQYF
TRBV2	NA	NA	TRBJ2-3	TGTGCCAGCAGGGACGGGCTTGACACAGATACGCAGTATTTT	CASRDGLDTDTQYF
TRBV30	NA	NA	TRBJ1-4	TGTGCCGGGGGGATTACAACTAATGAAAAACTGTTTTTT	CAGGITTNEKLFF
TRBV18	NA	NA	TRBJ1-1	TGTGCCAGCTCACCCAGGGGTTACACTGAAGCTTTCTTT	CASSPRGYTEAFF
TRBV30	NA	NA	TRBJ2-3	TGTGCCTGGAGTCGCGGCGGGGTGGGAGATACGCAGTATTTT	CAWSRGGVGDTQYF
TRBV10-3	NA	NA	TRBJ2-3	TGTGCCGCTGGCTGGACAGATACGCAGTATTTT	CAAGWTDTQYF
TRBV6-6	NA	NA	TRBJ2-7	TGTGCCAGCAGACAGAGCCCCGGGACCACGAACGAGCAGTACTTC	CASRQSPGTTNEQYF
TRBV27	NA	TRBD2	TRBJ2-1	TGTGCCAGCAGTTTGACGCGGGAGCTCTACAATGAGCAGTTCTTC	CASSLTRELYNEQFF
TRBV10-3	NA	NA	TRBJ1-6	TGTGCCATCAGTAATACCACAGGGTTCGCCTATAATTCACCCCTCCACTTT	CAISNTTGFAYNSPLHF
TRBV2	NA	TRBD2	TRBJ2-1	TGTGCCAGCAGTTCACTAATGGGAGGGTACAATGAGCAGTTCTTC	CASSSLMGGYNEQFF
TRBV4-2	few	NA	TRBJ1-6	TGTGCCAGCAGCCAATATACTAATAGCTCACCCCTCCACTTT	CASSQYTNSSPLHF
TRBV7-6	NA	TRBD2	TRBJ2-2	TGTGCCAGCAGCGCGGGACTAGTTGGTGGGGAGCTGTTTTTT	CASSAGLVGGELFF
TRBV5-4	NA	NA	TRBJ1-4	TGTGCCAGCAGCCAAGGGGGGATACCTGCAACTAATGAAAAACTGTTTTTT	CASSQGGIPATNEKLFF
TRBV2	once	NA	TRBJ1-3	TGTGCCAAAGGGGGGGCCTCGGGCTCCTCTGGAAACACCATATATTTT	CAKGGASGSSGNTIYF
TRBV30	NA	NA	TRBJ2-5	TGTGCCTGGGTGCCCGACCGGGAGACCCAGTACTTC	CAWVPDRETQYF
TRBV19	NA	TRBD1	TRBJ2-3	TGTGCCAGTAGTATGGGACAGGGAAACACAGATACGCAGTATTTT	CASSMGQGNTDTQYF
TRBV5-4	NA	NA	TRBJ2-7	TGTGCCAGCAGCTTGGTTGGCAGGCCAGAGCAGTACTTC	CASSLVGRPEQYF
TRBV19	NA	NA	TRBJ1-4	TGTGCCAGTAGGGGACCCAATGAAAAACTGTTTTTT	CASRGPNEKLFF
TRBV27	NA	NA	TRBJ2-1	TGTGCCAGCAGTACAGGGCCGGTAAATTCTCTCTTC	CASSTGPVNSLF
TRBV5-1	NA	TRBD1	TRBJ2-7	TGCGCCAGCAGCTTCTCCGGGACAGGGTCCAACGAGCAGTACTTC	CASSFSGTGSNEQYF